This TCR beta chain was identified during a study of cytomegalovirus exposure and HLA in healthy donors. The PCR was carried out with 60 Vbeta primers and 13 Jbeta primers. Profiling relied on immunoSEQ multiplex PCR, and the TCRdb table lists in-frame clones only, not all of them. This sample yields under 200,000 clones, of which 60% to 85% are seen a single time; roughly 0.76% belongs to the top ten. The study's findings and limits: Association of a missense DCLRE1C variant with TCR beta V- and J-gene trimming was reported in a later analysis. The classifier reportedly diagnosed cytomegalovirus status with high sensitivity and specificity. When a later analysis was performed, an Asian-associated ancestry cluster reportedly had fewer N-insertions than the approximately 600-donor mean.

Each donor's status was that of a healthy bone marrow donor. To note about this clone: What it binds is unknown.

The CDR3 is 15 amino acids. Germline V gene data show CDR1 as MNHEY and CDR2 as SVGAGI. Between the trimmed V and J ends, which lost 4 bases and 3 bases, there was a span of 12 bases. This clonotype was sampled from a female donor in good health and CMV-seronegative. The rearrangement links TRBV6-5 to TRBJ1-4; D unclear. The sample was PBMCs. The DNA of the CDR3 is TGTGCCAGCAGTTTAAGCAGACGGGCTAATGAAAAACTGTTTTTT. Protein: CASSLSRRANEKLFF.